One sample yielded the 31 T cell receptor beta chains listed below, sequenced in a study of blood T cells in healthy people across ages (dated by TCRdb to the mid-2010s). Receptor amplification or capture employed 5' RACE. Sequencer: Illumina HiSeq 2500. A second PCR of about 6 to 11 cycles was performed with a sample-barcoded 5' primer and a J-beta primer mix. In TCRdb, the public reads were trimmed at Q25 with fastp and aligned with MiXCR, with productive beta chains retained. Records with the same CDR3 protein are collapsed into one entry carrying the most frequent genes and DNA. In all, the sample holds approximately 790,000 distinct CDR3 sequences, and under 80% of those were seen once. About 27% of the sample rests with the top ten. Sample: blood. Every receptor here comes from a man younger than 40 in good health.

This clonotype was seen just once. This sequence joins TRBV20-1 and TRBJ1-1, with unresolved D. The CDR3 runs 12 residues. Per the germline V gene, CDR1 is DFQATT and CDR2 is SNEGSKA (reference sequence). Trimming removed 4 bases from V and 7 bases from J, with 13 bases in between. As DNA, the CDR3 is TGCAGTGCTAACCCCTATGACGTTGAAGCTTTCTTT. This codes for CSANPYDVEAFF.

The chain joins TRBV27 to TRBJ1-5; D remains ambiguous. Deletions cut 1 base from V and 0 bases from J, with 10 bases between. Looked up from germline, CDR1 is MNHEY and CDR2 is SMNVEV (reference sequence). The CDR3 spans 16 residues. The CDR3 is CASSLWAATSNQPQHF. The CDR3 nucleotides read TGTGCCAGCAGTTTATGGGCAGCGACTAGCAATCAGCCCCAGCATTTT.

This clonotype was counted a few times. The J gene is TRBJ2-4, the V gene TRBV6-5; D remains unclear. Matching the DNA end better, TRBJ2-7 makes the J call doubtful. Germline assignment: CDR1 MNHEY and CDR2 SVGAGI. The CDR3 spans 13 residues. The CDR3 DNA reads as TGTGCCAGCCGGGTTGACCCCTCCTACGAGCAGTACTTC. Its protein product is CASRVDPSYEQYF.

This clonotype was counted a few times. The chain carries TRBV10-3 and TRBJ2-3; TRBD1 matches at 11 bases. Unmatched junction bases numbered 6, after V lost 5 bases and J lost 5 bases. The CDR3 has 15 residues. Germline-derived CDR1 and CDR2 are ENHRY and SYGVKD. CDR3 bases: TGTGCCATCAGTACGGACAGGGGGCTTGGAGATACGCAGTATTTT. It translates to CAISTDRGLGDTQYF.

The rearrangement uses TRBV6-2 or TRBV6-3 and TRBJ2-5; 11 bases line up with TRBD2. Germline CDR1 reads MNHEY; CDR2 reads SVGEGT. Losses at the gene ends were 3 bases for V and 3 bases for J; bases not matched to a gene: 3. CDR3 length equals 15 residues. The CDR3 spells CASSYATSGEETQYF. The CDR3 coding sequence is TGTGCCAGCAGTTATGCGACTAGCGGGGAAGAGACCCAGTACTTC.

This rearrangement joins TRBV18 to TRBJ2-5; D ambiguous. Germline V lookup: CDR1 KGHSH, CDR2 LQKENI. Trimming took 3 bases from V and 3 from J, leaving 11 bases between them. The CDR3 consists of 14 residues. In nucleotides, the CDR3 is TGTGCCAGCTCACCGGACGACGGCGAAGAGACCCAGTACTTC. Its protein is CASSPDDGEETQYF.

The chain uses TRBV6-1 and TRBJ2-3, with 8 nucleotides matching TRBD1. V dropped 6 bases and J dropped 2; count of bases not matched to a gene: 10. The CDR3 extends over 16 amino acids. The germline V gene encodes CDR1 MNHNS and CDR2 SASEGT. The CDR3 bases are TGTGCCAGCAGCACCGGGACAGGAGGTAACACAGATACGCAGTATTTT. Translation: CASSTGTGGNTDTQYF.

This chain links TRBV27 with TRBJ2-4; D remains unclear. This CDR3 has 15 residues. Trimming shortened V by 8 bases and J by 0 bases, and 14 bases separated the two germline ends. The V gene's germline CDR1 is MNHEY and CDR2 SMNVEV (reference sequence). The CDR3 DNA reads TGTGCCAGCCCCGGGTTTAAAGAAGCCAAAAACATTCAGTACTTC. Translating it yields CASPGFKEAKNIQYF.

The chain has TRBV5-6 and TRBJ2-5; a possible D gene is TRBD2 (6 bases). This CDR3 region has 18 residues. Germline V lookup: CDR1 SGHDT, CDR2 YYEEEE. Trimming took off 3 bases at V and 1 base at J, with 22 bases between the two ends. The CDR3, as DNA: TGTGCCAGCAGCTCCGTATCGCGACTAGGACAACGCCAAGAGACCCAGTACTTC. As protein: CASSSVSRLGQRQETQYF.

The chain couples TRBV7-2 to TRBJ2-3; TRBD1 agrees at 10 bases. CDR3 length equals 20 residues. In germline, CDR1 is SGHTA, CDR2 FQGNSA. V gave up 5 bases and J gave up 6 bases; unmatched junction bases: 23. DNA for the CDR3: TGTGCCAGCAGCCCCGATCACTTCGACAGGGGGCCTGGCTACACCGATACGCAGTATTTT. This codes for CASSPDHFDRGPGYTDTQYF.

The chain carries TRBV5-1 and TRBJ2-7; the match to TRBD1 covers 7 bases. Germline CDR1 is SGHRS and CDR2 is YFSETQ. The CDR3 extends over 15 amino acids. Trimming removed 5 bases from V and 1 base from J; junction bases left unmatched: 9. CDR3 residues: CASSLAGTASYEQYF. In nucleotides, the CDR3 is TGCGCCAGCAGTCTCGCCGGGACAGCTTCCTACGAGCAGTACTTC.

This chain uses TRBV3-1 with TRBJ1-2, with D tentatively TRBD1 (6 bases). V was trimmed by 0 bases and J by 4 bases, leaving 12 bases between them. The CDR3 runs 15 residues. Germline CDR1 and CDR2: LGHDT and YNNKEL (reference sequence). CDR3 sequence: CASSQDQGRGYGYTF. DNA for the CDR3: TGTGCCAGCAGCCAAGATCAGGGGCGCGGCTATGGCTACACCTTC. The full variable domain, its missing parts supplied by reference TRBV3-1 and TRBJ1-2, is DTAVSQTPKYLVTQMGNDKSIKCEQNLGHDTMYWYKQDSKKFLKIMFSYNNKELIINETVPNRFSPKSPDKAHLNLHINSLELGDSAVYFCASSQDQGRGYGYTFGSGTRLTVV.

A few counts support this clonotype. The rearrangement uses TRBV12-3 or TRBV12-4 and TRBJ2-1, with a possible D match to TRBD2 (5 bases). Trimming cost V 6 bases and J 9 bases, with 12 bases left between them. This CDR3 has 12 residues. In nucleotides, the CDR3 is TGTGCCAGCAGCCGAGAGGCGGGTGAGCAGTTCTTC. This encodes CASSREAGEQFF.

The chain uses TRBV4-3 and TRBJ2-3; 9 bases are a match to TRBD1. Germline CDR1 reads LGHNA; CDR2 reads YSLEER. CDR3 size: 17 residues. The J segment lost 3 bases and the V segment lost 2 bases, leaving 9 bases of the junction unmatched. The CDR3 DNA is TGCGCCAGCAGCCAAAGGGGATTGGACAGGGGAACAGATACGCAGTATTTT. Protein product: CASSQRGLDRGTDTQYF.

V and J are TRBV7-2 and TRBJ2-1; the match to TRBD2 covers 9 bases. The CDR3 sequence is 17 residues long. Germline V gene lookup returns CDR1 SGHTA and CDR2 FQGNSA. V lost 1 base, J lost 13 bases, and 17 bases stayed unmatched. CDR3 region: CASSLVTALASGASQFF. CDR3 nucleotide sequence: TGTGCCAGCAGCTTAGTGACGGCTCTGGCTAGCGGGGCCTCCCAGTTCTTC.

The genes are TRBV6-5 and TRBJ2-1; 8 nucleotides match TRBD1. V shed 5 bases and J 9 bases; nucleotides not matched to a gene: 6. Per the germline V gene, CDR1 is MNHEY and CDR2 is SVGAGI. CDR3 length: 13 amino acids. CDR3 sequence reads: CASSDTRGPEQFF. The CDR3 bases are TGTGCCAGCAGTGACACCAGGGGGCCTGAGCAGTTCTTC.

The gene calls are TRBV7-6 and TRBJ1-5, with D uncertain. The CDR3 has 14 residues. Trimming removed 5 bases at V and 0 bases at J, with 8 bases between. Per the germline V gene, CDR1 is SGHVS and CDR2 is FNYEAQ. CDR3 nucleotide sequence: TGTGCCAGCAGCCTACACTATAGCAATCAGCCCCAGCATTTT. It is translated as CASSLHYSNQPQHF.

The chain uses TRBV10-3 and TRBJ2-4; D gene uncertain. Germline values: CDR1 ENHRY, CDR2 SYGVKD. The CDR3 covers 13 residues. The V end was cut by 0 bases, the J end by 15 bases, with 15 bases between. The CDR3 loop is CAISESNSSKRYF. The CDR3 DNA reads TGTGCCATCAGTGAGTCGAATAGCTCGAAAAGGTACTTC.

The chain uses TRBV4-3 and TRBJ1-5; maybe TRBD1 (5 bases). CDR3 length: 15 residues. Trimming shortened V by 4 bases and J by 2 bases, and 12 bases separated the two germline ends. Germline V gene data show CDR1 as LGHNA and CDR2 as YSLEER. DNA for the CDR3: TGCGCCAGCAGCCTTGGGGCGATGGGCAATCAGCCCCAGCATTTT. Amino acids: CASSLGAMGNQPQHF.

The genes are TRBV7-6 and TRBJ2-7; 12 nucleotides agree with TRBD2. This CDR3 is 16 amino acids long. Trimming cost V 1 base and J 2 bases; bases outside gene matches: 3. Germline V gene sequence: CDR1 SGHVS, CDR2 FNYEAQ. The DNA of the CDR3 is TGTGCCAGCAGCTTAGGGACTAGCGGGGAGACCTACGAGCAGTACTTC. Protein sequence: CASSLGTSGETYEQYF.

The chain recombines TRBV4-2 with TRBJ2-7; 13 nucleotides align to TRBD2. The CDR3 loop spans 14 amino acids. From germline, CDR1 is LGHNA and CDR2 YNFKEQ. After removal of 1 base from V and 6 bases from J, the junction contained 0 bases not matched to a gene. The CDR3 DNA reads as TGTGCCAGCAGCCAAGGGACTAGCGGGGGCGAGCAGTACTTC. Protein: CASSQGTSGGEQYF.

Concerning this clonotype: A much larger clone differs by one base, so this may be a read error. This chain links TRBV20-1 with TRBJ2-7; 8 bases are shared with TRBD1. From germline, CDR1 is DFQATT and CDR2 SNEGSKA (reference sequence). V was pared by 4 bases and J by 0 bases, with 5 bases of the junction left unmatched. This CDR3 comprises 14 residues. The DNA of the CDR3 is TGCAGTGCTAAAGCCGGGACAGGCTCCTACGAGCAGTACTTC. Translation gives CSAKAGTGSYEQYF.

The genes are TRBV7-3 and TRBJ2-1; 8 bases are a match to TRBD1. V was clipped by 8 bases and J by 5 bases; unmatched bases: 5. This CDR3 is 13 amino acids long. Germline loops: CDR1 SGHTA, CDR2 FQGTGA. The CDR3 nucleotides are TGTGCCAGCGGACAGGGAAGGGACAATGAGCAGTTCTTC. Translating it yields CASGQGRDNEQFF.

This clonotype has more than one count but fewer than ten. V and J are TRBV7-2 and TRBJ2-1, with D possibly matching TRBD1 (6 bases). V was clipped by 6 bases and J by 4 bases, with 13 bases between them. CDR1 is SGHTA and CDR2 is FQGNSA in the germline V gene. CDR3 length equals 14 residues. The CDR3 DNA sequence: TGTGCCAGCAGTCGCCCAACAGGGTACAATGAGCAGTTCTTC. Translation gives CASSRPTGYNEQFF.

V is TRBV27 and J is TRBJ2-4; tentative D call: TRBD1 (5 bases). The J call may not be correct, given that the DNA end is closer to TRBJ2-5. Germline CDR1 reads MNHEY; CDR2 reads SMNVEV (reference sequence). The CDR3 sequence is 16 residues long. Written as DNA, the CDR3 is TGTGCCAGCAGTTTAAATGGTGGGGCCTTGAGGGAGACCCAGTACTTC. This codes for CASSLNGGALRETQYF.

This sequence joins TRBV28 and TRBJ2-4; 8 nucleotides line up with TRBD1. The J call may be in error: the DNA end matches TRBJ2-7 better. The CDR3 covers 14 residues. The germline V gene has CDR1 MDHEN and CDR2 SYDVKM. For the CDR3, the DNA is TGTGCCAGCAGTATGGACAGGGTTACCTACGAGCAGTACTTC. Translating gives CASSMDRVTYEQYF.

The rearrangement joins TRBV12-3 or TRBV12-4 to TRBJ2-1; D uncertain. The CDR3 runs 13 residues. Trimming took off 3 bases at V and 6 bases at J, with 9 bases between the two ends. As DNA, the CDR3 is TGTGCCAGCAGTTTGATCAGCTCCAATGAGCAGTTCTTC. Protein sequence: CASSLISSNEQFF.

V gene TRBV12-5 combines with J gene TRBJ2-7, with D possibly TRBD1 on 6 matching bases. The CDR3 is made up of 17 amino acids. The V and J ends lost 0 bases and 7 bases respectively, with 22 bases between them. Per germline, CDR1 LGHNT and CDR2 FRNRAP. Here the CDR3 DNA reads TGTGCTAGTGGTTTGGTACAGACAGGACCTCTGTATGGGGAGCAGTACTTC. It translates to CASGLVQTGPLYGEQYF.

V usage is TRBV3-1 and J usage is TRBJ2-1, with a tentative D call TRBD2 (7 bases). The J call is doubtful: the DNA matches TRBJ2-7 better. Looked up from germline, CDR1 is LGHDT and CDR2 is YNNKEL (reference sequence). The CDR3 contains 17 residues. The CDR3 protein is CASSQGYWGGRYNEQYF. The CDR3 DNA follows: TGTGCCAGCAGCCAGGGATATTGGGGGGGGCGGTACAATGAGCAGTACTTC.

This chain connects TRBV5-1 to TRBJ2-3; 8 bases fit TRBD2. The germline gives CDR1 SGHRS, CDR2 YFSETQ. CDR3 size: 17 residues. The junction had 14 bases not matched to a gene; V was cut back by 4 bases and J by 4 bases. CDR3 nucleotides: TGCGCCAGCAGCCTCGGGGCTAGCGGGTATGCCCCAGATACGCAGTATTTT. Translation: CASSLGASGYAPDTQYF.

The chain couples TRBV28 to TRBJ1-5; TRBD1 matches 7 bases. This CDR3 has 15 amino acids. CDR1 and CDR2 from the germline V gene are MDHEN and SYDVKM. After removal of 7 bases from V and 6 bases from J, the junction contained 12 bases not matched to a gene. DNA for the CDR3: TGTGCCAGCACCACGGAAGGGGGCGGAGTTCAGCCCCAGCATTTT. Translation: CASTTEGGGVQPQHF.